One sample yielded the 30 T cell receptor beta chains listed below, sequenced in a study of cytomegalovirus exposure and HLA in healthy donors. PCR used 60 Vbeta primers and 13 Jbeta primers. The table came from immunoSEQ multiplex PCR; TCRdb's copy has only in-frame clones and leaves some out. The sample has roughly 130,000 clones; roughly 80% are singletons. The sample taken for sequencing was PBMCs. All receptors come from a woman between 50 and 59 years old in good health and CMV-seropositive.

The genes are TRBV28 and TRBJ1-2; D remains unclear. Trimming left V 2 bases short and J 4 bases short, with 8 bases between. The CDR3 consists of 13 residues. From germline, CDR1 is MDHEN and CDR2 SYDVKM. The CDR3 loop is CASSLISSYGYTF. As DNA, the CDR3 is TGTGCCAGCAGTTTAATTAGTTCCTATGGCTACACCTTC.

The chain employs TRBV29-1 and TRBJ2-1, with a weak D call TRBD1 (6 bases). Germline V CDR1 and CDR2: SQVTM, ANQGSEA. V lost 3 bases and J 8 bases, leaving 11 bases between the germline ends. The CDR3 is 12 amino acids. CDR3 DNA sequence: TGCAGCGTTGACAGGGGACGCGATGAGCAGTTCTTC. Translation: CSVDRGRDEQFF.

V gene TRBV5-6 combines with J gene TRBJ2-1, with TRBD2 identical over 11 bases. Germline lookup yields CDR1 SGHDT and CDR2 YYEEEE. After removal of 1 base from V and 3 bases from J, the junction contained 3 bases not matched to a gene. The CDR3 has 16 residues. The CDR3 sequence: CASSLLAGGLYNEQFF. CDR3 DNA: TGTGCCAGCAGCTTGTTAGCGGGGGGGCTCTACAATGAGCAGTTCTTC.

The rearrangement uses TRBV28 and TRBJ1-5; no definite D call. Deletions cut 6 bases from V and 7 bases from J, with 13 bases between. This CDR3 region has 13 residues. Per the germline V gene, CDR1 is MDHEN and CDR2 is SYDVKM. Here the CDR3 DNA reads TGTGCCAGCAGCCCTAGACCCAGCCAGCCCCAGCATTTT. Its protein is CASSPRPSQPQHF.

V is TRBV7-2 and J is TRBJ2-5; 9 nucleotides match TRBD2. The better agreement between TRBJ2-7 and the DNA end casts doubt on the J call. Germline-derived CDR1 and CDR2 are SGHTA and FQGNSA. The CDR3 has 17 amino acids. This CDR3 is CASSLNSGGLVSYEQYF. CDR3 DNA: TGTGCCAGCAGCTTAAATAGCGGGGGTCTGGTATCCTACGAGCAGTACTTC.

The chain carries TRBV5-1 and TRBJ1-1; D is unclear. The CDR3 runs to 15 residues. The germline V gene encodes CDR1 SGHRS and CDR2 YFSETQ. Trimming shortened V by 4 bases and J by 4 bases, and 17 bases separated the two germline ends. The CDR3 sequence is CASSPDPGKGTEAFF. The CDR3 region has the DNA TGCGCCAGCAGCCCGGACCCGGGGAAAGGCACTGAAGCTTTCTTT.

This sequence joins TRBV6-6 and TRBJ1-1; TRBD1 aligns across 7 bases. The CDR3 loop spans 13 amino acids. Germline V lookup: CDR1 MNHNY, CDR2 SVGAGI (reference sequence). V shed 10 bases and J 0 bases; nucleotides not matched to a gene: 5. The DNA for the CDR3 is TGTGCCATCTGGACAGGTTTGAACACTGAAGCTTTCTTT. Protein sequence: CAIWTGLNTEAFF.

The sample holds a few counts of this clone. This chain connects TRBV7-6 to TRBJ1-1; D is perhaps TRBD1 (5 bases). The CDR3 extends over 14 amino acids. Germline V lookup: CDR1 SGHVS, CDR2 FNYEAQ. V gave up 2 bases and J gave up 7 bases, with 14 bases separating them. CDR3 protein: CASSLRPGADEAFF. CDR3 nucleotide sequence: TGTGCCAGCAGCTTAAGACCTGGGGCCGATGAAGCTTTCTTT.

The chain recombines TRBV7-9 with TRBJ2-3; 14 nucleotides line up with TRBD2. Germline V gene data show CDR1 as SEHNR and CDR2 as FQNEAQ (reference sequence). The junction had 3 bases not matched to a gene; V was cut back by 4 bases and J by 6 bases. This CDR3 has 15 residues. The CDR3 is CASSSRTSGGDTQYF. DNA for the CDR3: TGTGCCAGCAGCTCCAGGACTAGCGGGGGGGATACGCAGTATTTT.

The rearrangement uses TRBV5-1 and TRBJ1-2; 7 bases line up with TRBD1. Germline V gives CDR1 SGHRS, CDR2 YFSETQ. The CDR3 extends over 15 amino acids. J was trimmed by 8 bases and V by 4 bases; bases with no gene match: 14. As DNA, the CDR3 is TGCGCCAGCAGCCCAGGGACAGAATCCCCCTCAGGCTACACCTTC. Residues: CASSPGTESPSGYTF.

This clone appeared once. The chain links TRBV28 to TRBJ1-1, with D possibly matching TRBD1 (6 bases). The CDR3 consists of 13 residues. Germline V gene lookup returns CDR1 MDHEN and CDR2 SYDVKM. The CDR3, as DNA: TGTGCTATCACGAGGGGGGGCAGGGCTGAAGCTTTCTTT. Protein product: CAITRGGRAEAFF.

The chain carries TRBV4-2 and TRBJ2-3; 10 bases map to TRBD2. After removal of 4 bases from V and 2 bases from J, the junction contained 6 bases not matched to a gene. CDR1 LGHNA and CDR2 YNFKEQ come from the germline V gene. CDR3 length: 16 amino acids. The CDR3 loop is CASSRLSGGDTDTQYF. The DNA of the CDR3 is TGTGCCAGCAGCCGACTAAGCGGGGGGGACACAGATACGCAGTATTTT.

The chain employs TRBV14 and TRBJ1-6; the D gene is possibly TRBD1 (5 bases). The germline V gene encodes CDR1 SGHDN and CDR2 FVKESK. Deletions cut 4 bases from V and 10 bases from J, with 17 bases between. The CDR3 is 15 residues long. The CDR3 DNA follows: TGTGCCAGCAGCCCCTGGGTTGGAAGGGGATCACCCCTCCACTTT. This codes for CASSPWVGRGSPLHF.

This clone came up once. The rearrangement links TRBV28 to TRBJ1-2; the D gene is possibly TRBD1 (5 bases). CDR1 and CDR2 from the germline V gene are MDHEN and SYDVKM. The CDR3 totals 15 residues. Trimming cost V 4 bases and J 1 base, with 13 bases left between them. The CDR3 nucleotides are TGTGCCAGCAGTTGGGACTTAAAGGGTAACTATGGCTACACCTTC. Protein product: CASSWDLKGNYGYTF.

This chain links TRBV30 with TRBJ2-7, with D perhaps TRBD1 (6 bases). Trimming cost V 0 bases and J 6 bases, with 9 bases left between them. The germline V gene has CDR1 GTSNPN and CDR2 SVGIG (reference sequence). There are 12 residues in the CDR3. This CDR3 is CAWSVTGPEQYF. In DNA form, the CDR3 reads TGTGCCTGGAGTGTTACAGGGCCCGAGCAGTACTTC.

The gene calls are TRBV27 and TRBJ2-7; TRBD2 agrees at 7 bases. The CDR3 is 15 amino acids. Germline CDR1 is MNHEY and CDR2 is SMNVEV (reference sequence). The V gene end was trimmed by 3 bases and the J gene end by 3 bases; junction bases not matched to a gene: 8. In DNA, the CDR3 is TGTGCCAGCAGTTTGGGGGGGGTGGCTGTCTACGAGCAGTACTTC. Amino acids: CASSLGGVAVYEQYF.

This sequence joins TRBV27 and TRBJ2-7, with D perhaps matching TRBD2 (5 bases). V was trimmed by 5 bases and J by 1 base, leaving 12 bases between them. CDR3 size: 14 residues. Germline-derived CDR1 and CDR2 are MNHEY and SMNVEV (reference sequence). In DNA, the CDR3 is TGTGCCAGCAGTCTTGGACTGGGGTCCTACGAGCAGTACTTC. Encoded protein: CASSLGLGSYEQYF.

Only a few counts were recorded for this clone. The chain recombines TRBV6-5 with TRBJ2-7, with TRBD1 identical over 7 bases. The length of the CDR3 is 14 residues. Trimming removed 6 bases from V and 0 bases from J; junction bases left unmatched: 5. Germline V gives CDR1 MNHEY, CDR2 SVGAGI. The chain's CDR3 is CASRLDRSSYEQYF. The CDR3 DNA is TGTGCCAGCAGACTGGACAGGAGCTCCTACGAGCAGTACTTC.

The chain joins TRBV4-1 to TRBJ1-1; D gene unclear. Deletions cut 1 base from V and 5 bases from J, with 8 bases between. CDR1 and CDR2 from the germline V gene are MGHRA and YSYEKL. The CDR3 has 13 residues. CDR3 amino acids: CASSQGAGTEAFF. The CDR3 DNA sequence: TGCGCCAGCAGCCAAGGGGCGGGGACTGAAGCTTTCTTT.

The chain is built from TRBV7-2 and TRBJ2-1; 7 bases are a match to TRBD2. CDR1 is SGHTA and CDR2 is FQGNSA in the germline V gene. Germline trimming cut 2 bases from V and 8 bases from J; bases unmatched to any gene: 6. The CDR3 extends over 14 amino acids. The CDR3 nucleotides are TGTGCCAGCAGCTTAATGTGGGAGGGAGATGAGCAGTTCTTC. It is translated as CASSLMWEGDEQFF.

The rearrangement links TRBV9 to TRBJ1-4; 8 bases map to TRBD1. Losses at the gene ends were 4 bases for V and 7 bases for J; bases not matched to a gene: 3. Per germline, CDR1 SGDLS and CDR2 YYNGEE. CDR3 length equals 13 residues. The CDR3 reads CASSRGQAEKLFF. The CDR3 coding sequence is TGTGCCAGCAGCCGGGGACAGGCTGAAAAACTGTTTTTT.

This rearrangement joins TRBV5-1 to TRBJ1-2, with 9 positions matching TRBD1. The CDR3 spans 16 residues. Trimming at V came to 1 base and at J to 8 bases, leaving 12 bases not matched to a gene. In germline, CDR1 is SGHRS, CDR2 YFSETQ. The CDR3 loop is CASSLLSDRGEDGYTF. The CDR3 DNA reads TGCGCCAGCAGCTTGTTATCGGACAGGGGAGAAGACGGCTACACCTTC. The whole variable domain, remainder taken from reference TRBV5-1 and TRBJ1-2, is KAGVTQTPRYLIKTRGQQVTLSCSPISGHRSVSWYQQTPGQGLQFLFEYFSETQRNKGNFPGRFSGRQFSNSRSEMNVSTLELGDSALYLCASSLLSDRGEDGYTFGSGTRLTVV.

The chain combines TRBV19 with TRBJ1-2; D gene ambiguous. The CDR3 has 16 residues. V was pared by 3 bases and J by 2 bases, with 16 bases between. Per germline, CDR1 LNHDA and CDR2 SQIVND (reference sequence). The CDR3 DNA is TGTGCCAGTAGTATTTCGCAGGATACCAGGAACTATGGCTACACCTTC. Protein sequence: CASSISQDTRNYGYTF.

The chain is built from TRBV10-1 and TRBJ2-4; D call uncertain. This CDR3 has 17 amino acids. CDR1 is WNHNN, CDR2 SYGVQD, per germline (reference sequence). V lost 7 bases, J lost 6 bases, and 25 bases lay in between. The CDR3 reads CASKLQRSPTSGNIQYF. The CDR3 coding sequence is TGCGCCAGCAAGCTGCAGAGATCCCCCACCTCGGGAAACATTCAGTACTTC.

This clone was seen only a few times. The J gene is TRBJ1-5, the V gene TRBV6-6, with TRBD1 as a possible D gene (5 bases). Deletions cut 6 bases from V and 0 bases from J, with 15 bases between. From germline, CDR1 is MNHNY and CDR2 SVGAGI (reference sequence). The CDR3 spans 16 residues. The CDR3 sequence: CASSADRPTSNQPQHF. Here the CDR3 DNA reads TGTGCCAGCAGCGCCGACAGACCAACTAGCAATCAGCCCCAGCATTTT.

This chain joins TRBV7-9 and TRBJ1-5; TRBD1 matches at 7 bases. This CDR3 has 14 amino acids. Losses at the gene ends were 5 bases for V and 3 bases for J; bases not matched to a gene: 4. CDR1 is SEHNR and CDR2 is FQNEAQ in the germline V gene (reference sequence). In DNA form, the CDR3 reads TGTGCCAGCAGCGCCGGGACAGACAATCAGCCCCAGCATTTT. Its translation is CASSAGTDNQPQHF.

The V gene is TRBV6-5, the J gene TRBJ2-1; 11 nucleotides line up with TRBD2. This CDR3 has 16 residues. CDR1 and CDR2 (germline): MNHEY, SVGAGI. Germline trimming cut 3 bases from V and 7 bases from J; bases unmatched to any gene: 8. The CDR3 reads CASSYSLAGAFNEQFF. The DNA of the CDR3 is TGTGCCAGCAGTTATTCACTAGCGGGGGCATTTAATGAGCAGTTCTTC.

The V and J genes are TRBV13 and TRBJ2-7; the match to TRBD1 covers 8 bases. The V and J ends lost 3 bases and 7 bases, in that order; junction bases with no gene match: 8. The germline V gene encodes CDR1 PRHDT and CDR2 FYEKMQ (reference sequence). The CDR3 extends over 14 amino acids. The CDR3 DNA sequence: TGTGCCAGCAGCTTCGGACAGGGAATAGGGGAGCAGTACTTC. The encoded protein is CASSFGQGIGEQYF.

The CDR3, as DNA: TGTGCCAGCTTAGAAGCGGGGATAAACACCGGGGAGCTGTTTTTT. Translated: CASLEAGINTGELFF. The V call is TRBV2, the J call TRBJ2-2, with TRBD2 matching 7 bases. J gave up 2 bases and V 8 bases, and 8 bases lay outside the gene matches. This CDR3 is built from 15 residues. Per germline, CDR1 SNHLY and CDR2 FYNNEI.

This clone was seen a few times. This rearrangement joins TRBV25-1 to TRBJ1-3; D unresolved. V dropped 4 bases and J dropped 0 bases, with 10 bases sitting between them. The CDR3 consists of 15 residues. Germline CDR1 and CDR2: MGHDK and SYGVNS. For the CDR3, the DNA is TGTGCCAGCAGTGCGTGGCAGAACTCTGGAAACACCATATATTTT. Amino acid sequence: CASSAWQNSGNTIYF.